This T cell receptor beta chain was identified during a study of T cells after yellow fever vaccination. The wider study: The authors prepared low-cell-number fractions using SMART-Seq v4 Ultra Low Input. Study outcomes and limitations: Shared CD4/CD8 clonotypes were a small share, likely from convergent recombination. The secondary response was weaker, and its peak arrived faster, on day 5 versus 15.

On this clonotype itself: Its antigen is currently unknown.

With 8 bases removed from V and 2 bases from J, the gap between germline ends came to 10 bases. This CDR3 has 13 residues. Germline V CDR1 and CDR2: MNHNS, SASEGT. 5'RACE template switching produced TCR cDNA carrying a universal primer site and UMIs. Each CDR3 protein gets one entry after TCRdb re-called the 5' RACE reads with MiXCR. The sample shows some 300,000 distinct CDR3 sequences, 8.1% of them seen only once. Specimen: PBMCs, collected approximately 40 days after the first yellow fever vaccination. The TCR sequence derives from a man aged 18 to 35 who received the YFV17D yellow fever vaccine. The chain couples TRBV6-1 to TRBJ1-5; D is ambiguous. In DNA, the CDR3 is TGTGCCAGCGGCCCTGGTGGCAATCAGCCCCAGCATTTT. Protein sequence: CASGPGGNQPQHF.